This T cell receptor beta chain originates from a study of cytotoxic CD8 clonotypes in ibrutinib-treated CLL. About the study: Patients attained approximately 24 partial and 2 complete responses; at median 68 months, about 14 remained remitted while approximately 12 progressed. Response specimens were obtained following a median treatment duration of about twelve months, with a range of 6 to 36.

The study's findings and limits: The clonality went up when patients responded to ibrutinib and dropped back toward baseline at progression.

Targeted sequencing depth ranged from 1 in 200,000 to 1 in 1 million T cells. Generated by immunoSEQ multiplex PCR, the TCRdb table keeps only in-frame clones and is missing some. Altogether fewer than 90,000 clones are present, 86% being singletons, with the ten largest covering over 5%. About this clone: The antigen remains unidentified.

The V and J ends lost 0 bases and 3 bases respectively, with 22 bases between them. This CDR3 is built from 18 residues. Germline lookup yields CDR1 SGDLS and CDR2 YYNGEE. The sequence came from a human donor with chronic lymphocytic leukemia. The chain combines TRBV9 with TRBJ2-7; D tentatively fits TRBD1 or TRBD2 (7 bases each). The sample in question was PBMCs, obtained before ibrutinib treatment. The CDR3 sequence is CASSVGAGGRELGYEQYF. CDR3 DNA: TGTGCCAGCAGCGTAGGTGCAGGGGGGCGGGAGCTCGGCTACGAGCAGTACTTC.